Following are 6 T cell receptor beta chains from one sample sequenced in a study of T cell clonotyping in hematopoietic cell transplantation. The protocol was immunoSEQ multiplex PCR, while the TCRdb copy is restricted to in-frame clones and leaves out a portion. Of tens of thousands of clones listed, 90% to 97% are singletons. The time point was: recipient sample about 28 days before transplant, after cytoreduction. Material: peripheral blood mononuclear cells, obtained before stem cell transplant. The receptors were sampled from a woman aged 45-59 years with acute myeloid leukemia. Some clones in this sample may be carry-over from other donors' samples.

The chain has TRBV29-1 and TRBJ2-1; 7 positions agree with TRBD1. CDR1 SQVTM and CDR2 ANQGSEA come from the germline V gene. After removal of 7 bases from V and 0 bases from J, the junction contained 9 bases not matched to a gene. The CDR3 runs to 15 residues. The CDR3 DNA reads as TGCAGCGCTCTCACCGACAGGGTCTCCTACAATGAGCAGTTCTTC. It encodes CSALTDRVSYNEQFF.

With regard to this clone: This specimen includes other DNA sequences encoding the same CDR3. V is TRBV5-1 and J is TRBJ1-1, with 7 bases lining up with TRBD1. The CDR3 spans 15 residues. Losses at the gene ends were 0 bases for V and 2 bases for J; bases not matched to a gene: 4. Germline V gives CDR1 SGHRS, CDR2 YFSETQ. The CDR3 here is CASSLGYRGNTEAFF. The CDR3 coding sequence is TGCGCCAGCAGCTTGGGTTACAGGGGAAACACTGAAGCTTTCTTT.

The chain recombines TRBV7-8 with TRBJ2-7, with a weak D call TRBD1 (5 bases). The CDR3 loop spans 14 amino acids. V lost 3 bases to trimming and J lost 4 bases, with 13 bases between them. Germline CDR1 and CDR2: SGHVS and FQNEAQ. Here the CDR3 reads CASSFSLGLYEQYF. CDR3 DNA sequence: TGTGCCAGCAGCTTTAGCTTGGGGCTTTACGAGCAGTACTTC.

The V and J genes are TRBV29-1 and TRBJ2-7; 9 bases match TRBD1. Unmatched junction bases numbered 13, after V lost 4 bases and J lost 3 bases. CDR3 size: 16 residues. Germline loops: CDR1 SQVTM, CDR2 ANQGSEA. Here the CDR3 reads CSVGGTGSTHLYEQYF. In DNA form, the CDR3 reads TGCAGCGTTGGGGGGACAGGGTCGACTCATCTCTACGAGCAGTACTTC.

V and J are TRBV19 and TRBJ2-7; D is uncertain. This CDR3 is built from 12 residues. The germline V and J ends were trimmed by 9 bases and 3 bases, with 12 bases remaining between them. Germline loops: CDR1 LNHDA, CDR2 SQIVND (reference sequence). CDR3 residues: CASQDRGYEQYF. The CDR3 nucleotides are TGTGCCAGCCAAGACCGAGGCTACGAGCAGTACTTC.

The V and J genes are TRBV19 and TRBJ1-5; 7 bases align to TRBD1. Germline V CDR1 and CDR2: LNHDA, SQIVND (reference sequence). V was pared by 4 bases and J by 3 bases, with 3 bases of the junction left unmatched. The CDR3 totals 14 residues. The CDR3 region is CASSTGGLNQPQHF. The CDR3 region has the DNA TGTGCCAGTAGTACAGGGGGGCTCAATCAGCCCCAGCATTTT.